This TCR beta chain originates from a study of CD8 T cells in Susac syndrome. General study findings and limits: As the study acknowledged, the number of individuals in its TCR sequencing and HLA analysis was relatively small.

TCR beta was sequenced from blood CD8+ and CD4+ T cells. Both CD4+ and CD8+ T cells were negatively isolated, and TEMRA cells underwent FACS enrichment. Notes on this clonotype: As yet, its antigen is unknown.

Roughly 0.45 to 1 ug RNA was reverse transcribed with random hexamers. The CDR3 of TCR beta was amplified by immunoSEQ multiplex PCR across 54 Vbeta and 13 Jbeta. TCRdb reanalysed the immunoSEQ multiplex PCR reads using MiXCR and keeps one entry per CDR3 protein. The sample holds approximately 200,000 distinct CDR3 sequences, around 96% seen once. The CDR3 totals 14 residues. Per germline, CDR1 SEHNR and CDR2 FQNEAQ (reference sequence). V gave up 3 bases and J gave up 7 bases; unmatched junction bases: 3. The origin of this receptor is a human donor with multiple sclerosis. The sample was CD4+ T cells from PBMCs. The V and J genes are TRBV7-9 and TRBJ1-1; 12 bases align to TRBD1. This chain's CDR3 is CASSLGQGAGEAFF. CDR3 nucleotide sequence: TGTGCCAGCAGCTTGGGACAGGGGGCGGGTGAAGCTTTCTTT.